The next 19 T cell receptor beta chains were all read from a single sample in a study of PD-L1 blockade in urothelial cancer. TCRdb's table, derived via immunoSEQ multiplex PCR, lists solely in-frame clones and lacks some. The sample includes 38,000 or so clones, around four fifths seen only once; the top ten take about 17%. Source: PBMCs, taken around atezolizumab (anti-PD-L1) treatment. These receptors were taken from a man aged 55-75 years with urothelial cancer.

This clone was observed a handful of times. The chain's CDR3 is CSVDAADTQYF. In nucleotides, the CDR3 is TGCAGCGTTGATGCGGCAGATACGCAGTATTTT. This chain links TRBV29-1 with TRBJ2-3; D call uncertain. Trimming stripped 3 bases from V and 4 bases from J, with 5 bases between. This CDR3 is built from 11 residues. Looked up from germline, CDR1 is SQVTM and CDR2 is ANQGSEA.

CDR3 in amino acids: CASRPGQGPSYEQYF. As DNA, the CDR3 is TGTGCCAGCAGGCCGGGACAGGGCCCCTCCTACGAGCAGTACTTC. The chain uses TRBV6-1 and TRBJ2-7; 9 bases are a match to TRBD1. The CDR3 totals 15 residues. J lost 0 bases, V lost 6 bases, and 6 bases had no gene match. The germline V gene has CDR1 MNHNS and CDR2 SASEGT.

On this clone: The DNA is omitted, as the CDR3 cannot be located on it reliably, and the CDR3 follows TCRdb's listing. The chain has TRBV7-5 and TRBJ2-3; the table's D call, TRBD1, has no DNA check behind it. TRBV7-5 is noted as a pseudogene. Counting both end residues, the CDR3 totals 14 amino acids. The CDR3 loop reads CARSWALGTDTQYF.

The V gene is TRBV27, the J gene TRBJ2-3; 10 nucleotides match TRBD2. Germline CDR1 reads MNHEY; CDR2 reads SMNVEV (reference sequence). J lost 5 bases, V lost 3 bases, and 2 bases had no gene match. CDR3 length equals 14 residues. The DNA of the CDR3 is TGTGCCAGCAGTTTCGGACTAGCGGTAGATACGCAGTATTTT. Translated: CASSFGLAVDTQYF.

This sequence joins TRBV4-1 and TRBJ2-1; D ambiguous. Germline values: CDR1 MGHRA, CDR2 YSYEKL. The CDR3 has 15 amino acids. V was pared by 0 bases and J by 8 bases, with 14 bases between. CDR3 sequence: CASSQDVGPPDEQFF. CDR3 in DNA: TGCGCCAGCAGCCAAGATGTCGGTCCCCCCGATGAGCAGTTCTTC.

The gene calls are TRBV12-5 and TRBJ2-2; D remains unclear. Trimming stripped 0 bases from V and 3 bases from J, with 11 bases between. Germline V lookup: CDR1 LGHNT, CDR2 FRNRAP. This CDR3 has 16 amino acids. CDR3 sequence reads: CASGLVLTRDTGELFF. The CDR3, as DNA: TGTGCTAGTGGTTTGGTGCTCACCCGGGACACCGGGGAGCTGTTTTTT.

This chain connects TRBV28 to TRBJ2-3, with TRBD2 identical over 13 bases. The V segment lost 2 bases and the J segment 0 bases; nucleotides outside the gene matches: 2. This CDR3 region has 17 residues. Germline V CDR1 and CDR2: MDHEN, SYDVKM. For the CDR3, the DNA is TGTGCCAGCAGTTTACTGGGACTAGCGGGGAGCACAGATACGCAGTATTTT. It specifies CASSLLGLAGSTDTQYF.

Of note for this clone: The junction does not match germline at one end; this may be a read error. The J gene is TRBJ2-3, the V gene TRBV5-6; the match to TRBD2 covers 16 bases. The CDR3 is 15 residues long. CDR1 SGHDT and CDR2 YYEEEE come from the germline V gene. In DNA, the CDR3 is TGTGCCAGCAGGTTGGGACTAGCGGGAGGGGATACGCAGTATTTT. This sequence encodes CASRLGLAGGDTQYF.

This sequence joins TRBV6-6 and TRBJ1-2; D gene ambiguous. CDR1 and CDR2 (germline): MNHNY, SVGAGI (reference sequence). V was pared by 7 bases and J by 8 bases, with 14 bases between. This CDR3 has 12 residues. The CDR3 DNA sequence: TGTGCCAGCACCCCGCGGGGAGGCGGCTACACCTTC. Its protein is CASTPRGGGYTF.

This chain links TRBV20-1 with TRBJ2-1; 8 positions match TRBD1. Germline V gene data show CDR1 as DFQATT and CDR2 as SNEGSKA (reference sequence). The CDR3 is made up of 11 amino acids. Trimming took 6 bases from V and 8 from J; bases not matched to a gene: 3. The CDR3 loop is CSASGGYEQFF. The CDR3 nucleotides read TGCAGTGCATCAGGGGGCTATGAGCAGTTCTTC.

The chain is built from TRBV6-5 and TRBJ2-3, with TRBD2 identical over 8 bases. The V and J ends lost 8 bases and 4 bases, in that order; junction bases with no gene match: 5. The germline gives CDR1 MNHEY, CDR2 SVGAGI. There are 13 residues in the CDR3. CDR3 region: CASVAGGADTQYF. The CDR3 DNA reads TGTGCCAGCGTGGCGGGGGGTGCAGATACGCAGTATTTT.

This chain uses TRBV6-6 with TRBJ1-3, with D uncertain. The CDR3 is made up of 13 amino acids. V was shortened by 5 bases and J by 0 bases, with 5 bases between the two germline ends. Looked up from germline, CDR1 is MNHNY and CDR2 is SVGAGI (reference sequence). CDR3 loop: CASSLSSGNTIYF. Written as DNA, the CDR3 is TGTGCCAGCAGTCTGAGCTCTGGAAACACCATATATTTT.

This chain links TRBV19 with TRBJ1-5; 7 bases agree with TRBD1. Germline V CDR1 and CDR2: LNHDA, SQIVND (reference sequence). There are 15 residues in the CDR3. Trimming cost V 3 bases and J 7 bases; bases outside gene matches: 9. This CDR3 is CASSIRQGGKQPQHF. The CDR3 coding sequence is TGTGCCAGTAGTATTAGGCAGGGGGGAAAGCAGCCCCAGCATTTT.

The genes are TRBV5-4 and TRBJ2-5, with 11 positions matching TRBD1. Losses at the gene ends were 5 bases for V and 4 bases for J; bases not matched to a gene: 7. The CDR3 totals 15 residues. CDR1 and CDR2 (germline): SGHNT, YYREEE (reference sequence). The CDR3 coding sequence is TGTGCCAGCAGTTACGGACAGGGGGCGGGAGAGACCCAGTACTTC. Translated: CASSYGQGAGETQYF.

V usage is TRBV28 and J usage is TRBJ1-1; D is uncertain. Germline assignment: CDR1 MDHEN and CDR2 SYDVKM. CDR3 length equals 13 residues. V lost 6 bases to trimming and J lost 0 bases, with 8 bases between them. The CDR3: CASRSYLNTEAFF. In DNA form, the CDR3 reads TGTGCCAGCAGGTCCTACCTGAACACTGAAGCTTTCTTT.

The J gene is TRBJ2-1, the V gene TRBV11-3, with 10 positions matching TRBD1. The CDR3 length is 14 residues. The ends lost 5 bases at V and 7 bases at J; junction bases unmatched: 5. Per the germline V gene, CDR1 is SGHNT and CDR2 is YENEEA. The CDR3 spells CASSPTGGYNEQFF. The CDR3 DNA reads TGTGCCAGCAGCCCGACAGGGGGCTATAATGAGCAGTTCTTC. The full variable domain, completed using reference TRBV11-3 and TRBJ2-1, is EAGVVQSPRYKIIEKKQPVAFWCNPISGHNTLYWYLQNLGQGPELLIRYENEEAVDDSQLPKDRFSAERLKGVDSTLKIQPAELGDSAVYLCASSPTGGYNEQFFGPGTRLTVL.

This clone was counted only a few times. The chain combines TRBV27 with TRBJ1-1, with D perhaps matching TRBD1 (5 bases). CDR3 size: 13 residues. The germline V gene encodes CDR1 MNHEY and CDR2 SMNVEV (reference sequence). The germline V and J ends were trimmed by 6 bases and 4 bases, with 12 bases remaining between them. The CDR3 region is CASRPQGPTEAFF. The DNA of the CDR3 is TGTGCCAGCAGGCCCCAGGGTCCCACTGAAGCTTTCTTT.

V and J are TRBV2 and TRBJ2-4, with 13 bases identical to TRBD2. This CDR3 is built from 20 residues. CDR1 and CDR2 (germline): SNHLY, FYNNEI. J gave up 0 bases and V 2 bases, and 10 bases lay outside the gene matches. CDR3 nucleotide sequence: TGTGCCAGCAGTGAAACGCCGGGACTAGCGGGGCAACTAGCCAAAAACATTCAGTACTTC. This sequence encodes CASSETPGLAGQLAKNIQYF.

The chain employs TRBV6-4 and TRBJ1-2; a possible D gene is TRBD1 (5 bases). V lost 5 bases, J lost 4 bases, and 17 bases lay in between. Germline loops: CDR1 MRHNA, CDR2 SNTAGT. The CDR3 extends over 15 amino acids. The CDR3 nucleotides read TGTGCCAGCAGTTTGGGGCCGATGGGCAGCTATGGCTACACCTTC. Translating gives CASSLGPMGSYGYTF.